Sequencing of this TCR beta chain was carried out in a study of blood T cell repertoires in COVID-19. Background on the study: From the United States, Italy and Spain came samples of acute and convalescent COVID-19. PBMCs, B-cell-depleted T cells, or T cells were the source of the cDNA or gDNA that made up the material.

Here immunoSEQ multiplex PCR was the method, and the copy in TCRdb shows in-frame clones only, minus some. The table has 150,000 to 200,000 clones, about three quarters seen once. Material for sequencing was peripheral blood. The sequence derives from a man between 70 and 80 years old with acute or convalescent COVID-19.

The DNA of the CDR3 is TGTGCCAGCAGTTTGGACAGGGGGTTAGATGAGCAGTTCTTC. This gives the protein CASSLDRGLDEQFF. This chain joins TRBV6-5 and TRBJ2-1, with 10 bases fitting TRBD1. Germline CDR1 and CDR2: MNHEY and SVGAGI. The CDR3 is made up of 14 amino acids. V dropped 4 bases and J dropped 8; count of bases not matched to a gene: 5.